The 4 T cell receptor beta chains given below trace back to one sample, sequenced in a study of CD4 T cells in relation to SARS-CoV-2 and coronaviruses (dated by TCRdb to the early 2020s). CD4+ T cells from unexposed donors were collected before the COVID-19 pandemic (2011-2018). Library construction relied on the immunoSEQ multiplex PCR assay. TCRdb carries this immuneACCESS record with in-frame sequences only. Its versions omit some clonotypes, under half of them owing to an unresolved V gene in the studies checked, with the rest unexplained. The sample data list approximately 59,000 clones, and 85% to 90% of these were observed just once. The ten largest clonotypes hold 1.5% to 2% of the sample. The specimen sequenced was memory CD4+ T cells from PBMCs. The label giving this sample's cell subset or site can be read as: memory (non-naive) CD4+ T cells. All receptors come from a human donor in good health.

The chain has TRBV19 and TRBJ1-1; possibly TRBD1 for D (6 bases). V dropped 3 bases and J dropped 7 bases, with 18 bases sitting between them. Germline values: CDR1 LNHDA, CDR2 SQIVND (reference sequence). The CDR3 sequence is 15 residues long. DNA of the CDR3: TGTGCCAGTAGTATTGACGGACAGTTCCGTGGTGAAGCTTTCTTT. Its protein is CASSIDGQFRGEAFF. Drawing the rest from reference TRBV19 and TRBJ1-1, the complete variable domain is DGGITQSPKYLFRKEGQNVTLSCEQNLNHDAMYWYRQDPGQGLRLIYYSQIVNDFQKGDIAEGYSVSREKKESFPLTVTSAQKNPTAFYLCASSIDGQFRGEAFFGQGTRLTVV.

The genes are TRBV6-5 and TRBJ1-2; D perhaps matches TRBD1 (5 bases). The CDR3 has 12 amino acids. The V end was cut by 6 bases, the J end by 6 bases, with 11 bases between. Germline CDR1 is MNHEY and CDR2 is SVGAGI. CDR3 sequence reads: CASRGDQDGYTF. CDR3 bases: TGTGCCAGCAGGGGGGATCAGGATGGCTACACCTTC.

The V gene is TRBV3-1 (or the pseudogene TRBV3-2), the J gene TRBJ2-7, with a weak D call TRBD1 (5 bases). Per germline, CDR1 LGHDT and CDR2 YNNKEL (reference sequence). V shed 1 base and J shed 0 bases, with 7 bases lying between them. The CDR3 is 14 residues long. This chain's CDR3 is CASSQGQSSYEQYF. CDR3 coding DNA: TGTGCCAGCAGCCAAGGACAGAGCTCCTACGAGCAGTACTTC.

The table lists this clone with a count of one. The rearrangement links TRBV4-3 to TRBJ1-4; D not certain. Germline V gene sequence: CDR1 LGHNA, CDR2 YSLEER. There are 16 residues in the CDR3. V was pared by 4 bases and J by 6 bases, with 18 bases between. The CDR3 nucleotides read TGCGCCAGCAGCCTCGGGCCTCCCCAGGCCGATGAAAAACTGTTTTTT. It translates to CASSLGPPQADEKLFF.